These 2 T cell receptor beta chains share one sample of origin, sequenced in a study of blood T cell repertoires in COVID-19. Some clones are missing from TCRdb's copy, which holds only in-frame ones; the method was immunoSEQ multiplex PCR. This table holds about 310,000 clones, about 89% found once. Sequencing was carried out using peripheral blood. These TCRs come from a woman aged 50 to 60 who had recovered from COVID-19.

The genes are TRBV5-1 and TRBJ2-7; unclear D gene. Germline V CDR1 and CDR2: SGHRS, YFSETQ. Trimming removed 1 base from V and 2 bases from J, with 7 bases in between. This CDR3 is 13 amino acids long. CDR3 in amino acids: CASSLPPTYEQYF. CDR3 DNA: TGCGCCAGCAGCTTGCCCCCAACCTACGAGCAGTACTTC.

The chain recombines TRBV6-1 with TRBJ1-5; TRBD1 is a possible D gene (5 bases). The V gene's germline CDR1 is MNHNS and CDR2 SASEGT. Trimming removed 3 bases from V and 6 bases from J, with 15 bases in between. This CDR3 contains 15 residues. CDR3 in DNA: TGTGCCAGCAGTGAGCTGGCGGGGGAGGGTCAGCCCCAGCATTTT. Translated, it gives CASSELAGEGQPQHF.